The 23 T cell receptor beta chains below all came from one sample that was sequenced in a study of T-cell memory formation after mild COVID-19. One entry per CDR3 protein results from TCRdb running MiXCR on the 5' RACE reads. The data show about 410,000 distinct CDR3 sequences, roughly 18% seen once. The source material was PBMCs or a T cell subset sorted from them (not recorded which). These receptors were taken from a man aged 18-30 years who had mild COVID-19 (a few samples of this study predate the infection). Cell type and time point are not known.

The rearrangement links TRBV12-3 or TRBV12-4 to TRBJ2-2; tentative D call: TRBD2 (6 bases). V was pared by 1 base and J by 4 bases, with 16 bases between. The CDR3 is 17 amino acids. This chain's CDR3 is CASSLEVWQGGTGELFF. The CDR3, as DNA: TGTGCCAGCAGTTTAGAAGTTTGGCAGGGAGGCACCGGGGAGCTGTTTTTT.

The V call is TRBV20-1, the J call TRBJ1-2; D unresolved. This CDR3 spans 12 amino acids. Germline CDR1 is DFQATT and CDR2 is SNEGSKA (reference sequence). CDR3 region: CRTRTGFYGYTF. The DNA for the CDR3 is TGCAGGACGAGGACGGGGTTCTATGGCTACACCTTC.

The V and J genes are TRBV29-1 and TRBJ1-1, with 7 bases identical to TRBD1. The CDR3 has 11 amino acids. The germline V gene has CDR1 SQVTM and CDR2 ANQGSEA. With V trimmed by 2 bases and J by 11 bases, 5 bases remained unmatched. The CDR3 nucleotides are TGCAGCGTTGAAATCGACAGGGAGGCTTTCTTT. Its translation: CSVEIDREAFF.

This clonotype was picked up many times. V and J are TRBV7-6 and TRBJ2-5; D is unresolved. CDR1 and CDR2 from the germline V gene are SGHVS and FNYEAQ. This CDR3 comprises 13 residues. The ends were cut back, 3 bases at V and 5 bases at J, with 10 bases in the middle. Here the CDR3 DNA reads TGTGCCAGCAGCTTCCGTGTCGGGGAGACCCAGTACTTC. The encoded protein is CASSFRVGETQYF.

In this sample, this clonotype turned up a few times. The chain couples TRBV7-2 to TRBJ1-5; TRBD1 agrees at 8 bases. The CDR3 runs to 15 residues. With V trimmed by 4 bases and J by 3 bases, 5 bases remained unmatched. The germline gives CDR1 SGHTA, CDR2 FQGNSA. CDR3 nucleotide sequence: TGTGCCAGCAGCTCCGACAGGGGCTACAATCAGCCCCAGCATTTT. Its protein is CASSSDRGYNQPQHF.

This clonotype was counted a few times. The chain combines TRBV11-2 with TRBJ2-4, with D hard to call. The CDR3 runs 14 residues. Germline CDR1 and CDR2: SGHAT and FQNNGV. Deletions cut 3 bases from V and 5 bases from J, with 11 bases between. CDR3 in DNA: TGTGCCAGCAGCTTTGGGCAGGCCCAAAACATTCAGTACTTC. This translates into CASSFGQAQNIQYF.

The chain employs TRBV24-1 and TRBJ1-5; a weak D match, TRBD1 (5 bases). CDR3 length equals 15 residues. Per the germline V gene, CDR1 is KGHDR and CDR2 is SFDVKD. V was cut by 4 bases and J by 3 bases, with 12 bases left in between. CDR3 DNA: TGTGCCACCAGTGAGGGCGGCAGGGACAATCAGCCCCAGCATTTT. This codes for CATSEGGRDNQPQHF.

The J gene is TRBJ2-2, the V gene TRBV29-1; D is possibly TRBD1 (5 bases). The CDR3 covers 14 residues. V gave up 2 bases and J gave up 1 base, with 8 bases separating them. Germline assignment: CDR1 SQVTM and CDR2 ANQGSEA. CDR3 loop: CSVERQLNTGELFF. The CDR3 nucleotides read TGCAGCGTTGAACGACAGTTGAACACCGGGGAGCTGTTTTTT.

This clonotype was found many times. The chain combines TRBV4-1 with TRBJ2-7; maybe TRBD1 (5 bases). The CDR3 spans 13 residues. V dropped 3 bases and J dropped 3 bases, with 9 bases sitting between them. The V gene's germline CDR1 is MGHRA and CDR2 YSYEKL. The CDR3 nucleotides read TGCGCCAGCAGCCATGACGACAGCTACGAGCAGTACTTC. It codes for CASSHDDSYEQYF.

The chain carries TRBV20-1 and TRBJ2-7; 7 nucleotides align to TRBD1. This CDR3 has 14 residues. Germline lookup yields CDR1 DFQATT and CDR2 SNEGSKA (reference sequence). The junction had 7 bases not matched to a gene; V was cut back by 1 base and J by 4 bases. The CDR3 sequence is CSARGADRRYEQYF. In DNA, the CDR3 is TGCAGTGCTAGAGGGGCGGACAGGAGATACGAGCAGTACTTC.

This clonotype came up a few times. The rearrangement joins TRBV20-1 to TRBJ2-7, with D possibly matching TRBD2 (5 bases). This CDR3 comprises 13 residues. The V gene's germline CDR1 is DFQATT and CDR2 SNEGSKA (reference sequence). Trimming left V 2 bases short and J 2 bases short, with 10 bases between. The CDR3 reads CSARLRGTYEQYF. CDR3 DNA sequence: TGCAGTGCTAGACTTCGGGGAACCTACGAGCAGTACTTC.

This clonotype was detected only a few times. V gene TRBV9 combines with J gene TRBJ2-3; 7 bases are a match to TRBD2. J gave up 5 bases and V 3 bases, and 21 bases lay outside the gene matches. This CDR3 comprises 19 residues. The germline CDR1 and CDR2 sequences are SGDLS and YYNGEE. The CDR3 DNA reads TGTGCCAGCAGCGAGCCTCGTGGGGTAGCGGGTCAACCGGGAGATACGCAGTATTTT. Amino acid sequence: CASSEPRGVAGQPGDTQYF.

This CDR3 reads CASEMETQYF. The CDR3 DNA follows: TGTGCCAGCGAAATGGAGACCCAGTACTTC. The chain couples TRBV6-2 or TRBV6-3 to TRBJ2-5; D unresolved. V was trimmed by 8 bases and J by 5 bases, leaving 6 bases between them. The germline V gene has CDR1 MNHEY and CDR2 SVGEGT. This CDR3 is built from 10 residues.

Only a few counts were recorded for this clonotype. The rearrangement uses TRBV4-1 and TRBJ2-3, with a possible D match to TRBD2 (6 bases). The germline V gene has CDR1 MGHRA and CDR2 YSYEKL. This CDR3 has 14 amino acids. V lost 0 bases and J 9 bases, leaving 13 bases between the germline ends. CDR3 amino acids: CASSQDSEGGTQYF. DNA of the CDR3: TGCGCCAGCAGCCAAGACTCCGAGGGAGGAACGCAGTATTTT.

This sequence joins TRBV10-3 and TRBJ1-2; TRBD1 matches 7 bases. Unmatched junction bases numbered 8, after V lost 6 bases and J lost 4 bases. CDR3 size: 14 residues. Germline loops: CDR1 ENHRY, CDR2 SYGVKD. CDR3 DNA: TGTGCCATCAGGGAGACAGGGCCTACCTATGGCTACACCTTC. This gives the protein CAIRETGPTYGYTF.

This clonotype occurred a few times. This chain connects TRBV19 to TRBJ2-2; D is perhaps TRBD2 (6 bases). Trimming removed 7 bases at V and 1 base at J, with 10 bases between. The CDR3 totals 14 residues. Per the germline V gene, CDR1 is LNHDA and CDR2 is SQIVND (reference sequence). In DNA, the CDR3 is TGTGCCAGTAAGGTCGGGGGGAACACCGGGGAGCTGTTTTTT. Protein: CASKVGGNTGELFF.

This clonotype has just one count. Written as DNA, the CDR3 is TGTGCCAGCAGTTACAACGACAGAGCTGAAGCTTTCTTT. Translation: CASSYNDRAEAFF. This rearrangement joins TRBV6-5 to TRBJ1-1; a weak D match, TRBD1 (5 bases). The CDR3 has 13 residues. From germline, CDR1 is MNHEY and CDR2 SVGAGI. Trimming left V 2 bases short and J 6 bases short, with 10 bases between.

This sequence joins TRBV4-1 and TRBJ2-7; possibly TRBD2 for D (6 bases). The CDR3 has 15 amino acids. The germline V gene has CDR1 MGHRA and CDR2 YSYEKL. The DNA of the CDR3 is TGCGCCAGCATCCAAGATAATAGCGGTCTATACGAGCAGTACGTC. Translated, it gives CASIQDNSGLYEQYV.

V gene TRBV19 combines with J gene TRBJ1-1; unclear D gene. The CDR3 totals 11 residues. CDR1 and CDR2 from the germline V gene are LNHDA and SQIVND (reference sequence). Trimming removed 7 bases from V and 3 bases from J, with 6 bases in between. CDR3: CASTPYTEAFF. The CDR3 DNA sequence: TGTGCCAGTACCCCGTACACTGAAGCTTTCTTT.

The V call is TRBV10-3, the J call TRBJ1-4; no reliable D call. Trimming stripped 11 bases from V and 0 bases from J, with 10 bases between. The V gene's germline CDR1 is ENHRY and CDR2 SYGVKD. The CDR3 contains 13 residues. CDR3: CASSEATNEKLFF. CDR3 nucleotide sequence: TGTGCCTCGTCAGAGGCAACTAATGAAAAACTGTTTTTT.

The chain joins TRBV6-5 to TRBJ1-1; D might be TRBD1 (5 bases). Germline V lookup: CDR1 MNHEY, CDR2 SVGAGI. The ends were cut back, 4 bases at V and 0 bases at J, with 15 bases in the middle. The CDR3 length is 16 residues. The CDR3 loop is CASSSRQLLMNTEAFF. The CDR3 DNA sequence: TGTGCCAGCAGTTCTAGACAGCTACTAATGAACACTGAAGCTTTCTTT.

V gene TRBV7-9 combines with J gene TRBJ1-2; D possibly corresponds to TRBD1 (6 bases). V gave up 1 base and J gave up 4 bases, with 10 bases separating them. Germline V gene sequence: CDR1 SEHNR, CDR2 FQNEAQ (reference sequence). The CDR3 is 14 amino acids. CDR3 protein: CASSLGGGGYGYTF. The CDR3 DNA is TGTGCCAGCAGCTTAGGAGGGGGAGGCTATGGCTACACCTTC.

The chain links TRBV5-1 to TRBJ1-6; D is unresolved. The CDR3 is 15 residues long. CDR1 SGHRS and CDR2 YFSETQ come from the germline V gene. The V and J ends lost 0 bases and 7 bases respectively, with 11 bases between them. The CDR3 region is CASSLDAQTNSPLHF. Here the CDR3 DNA reads TGCGCCAGCAGCTTGGATGCACAGACGAATTCACCCCTCCACTTT.